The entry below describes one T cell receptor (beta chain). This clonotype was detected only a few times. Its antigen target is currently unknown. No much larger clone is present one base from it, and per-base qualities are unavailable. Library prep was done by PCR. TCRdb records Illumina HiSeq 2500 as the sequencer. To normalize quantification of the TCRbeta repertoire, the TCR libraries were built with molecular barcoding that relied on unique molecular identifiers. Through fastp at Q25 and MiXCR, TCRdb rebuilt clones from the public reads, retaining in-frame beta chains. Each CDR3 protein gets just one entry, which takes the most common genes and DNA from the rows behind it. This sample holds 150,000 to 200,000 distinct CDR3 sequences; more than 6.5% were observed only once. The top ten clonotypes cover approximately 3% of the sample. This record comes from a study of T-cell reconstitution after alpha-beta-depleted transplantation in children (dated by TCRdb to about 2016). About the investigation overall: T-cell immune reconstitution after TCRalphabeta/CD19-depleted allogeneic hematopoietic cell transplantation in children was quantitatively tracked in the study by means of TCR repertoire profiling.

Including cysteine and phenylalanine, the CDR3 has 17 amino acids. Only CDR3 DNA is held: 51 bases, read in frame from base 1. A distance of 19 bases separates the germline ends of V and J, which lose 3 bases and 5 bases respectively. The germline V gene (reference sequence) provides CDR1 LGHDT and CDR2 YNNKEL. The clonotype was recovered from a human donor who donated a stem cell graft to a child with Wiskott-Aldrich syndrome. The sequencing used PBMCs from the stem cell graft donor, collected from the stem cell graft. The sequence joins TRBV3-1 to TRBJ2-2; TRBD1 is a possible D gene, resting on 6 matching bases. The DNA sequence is TGTGCCAGCAGCCAGGGAACAGGGATCCAGTCTACCGGGGAGCTGTTTTTT. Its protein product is CASSQGTGIQSTGELFF.